This record concerns one TCR beta chain sequence. The sample belongs to a study of regulatory T cells in long-lasting Graves disease. Arm-PCR of CDR3 regions with iRepertoire HTBI primers generated TCR beta libraries. One entry per CDR3 protein, called by TCRdb with MiXCR from the multiplex PCR reads. Among around 400,000 distinct CDR3 sequences, about 25% were seen once, and the ten largest hold about a quarter. Time point of the sample: persistent/refractory GD, antithyroid drugs over 5 years with positive TRAb. RNA isolated from PBMCs was used to make the TCR library. The source is a female donor with Graves disease. The sequencing used peripheral blood mononuclear cells (PBMCs), collected when the disease was refractory, from a patient treated with antithyroid drugs.

The CDR3, as DNA: TGTGCCAGCAGCCTTAACGGCGCTGAAGCTTTCTTT. Its protein is CASSLNGAEAFF. The chain couples TRBV27 to TRBJ1-1; D remains ambiguous. Germline V gene lookup returns CDR1 MNHEY and CDR2 SMNVEV (reference sequence). V was pared by 6 bases and J by 6 bases, with 11 bases between. CDR3 length equals 12 residues.